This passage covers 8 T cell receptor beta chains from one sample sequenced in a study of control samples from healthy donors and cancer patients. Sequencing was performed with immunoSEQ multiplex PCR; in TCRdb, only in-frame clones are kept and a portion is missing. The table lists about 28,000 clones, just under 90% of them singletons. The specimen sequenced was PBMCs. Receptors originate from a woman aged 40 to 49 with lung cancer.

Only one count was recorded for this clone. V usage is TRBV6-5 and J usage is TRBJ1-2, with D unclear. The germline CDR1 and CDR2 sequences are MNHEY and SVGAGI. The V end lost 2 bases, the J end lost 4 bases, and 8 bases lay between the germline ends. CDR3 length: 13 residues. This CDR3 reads CASSYEGPYGYTF. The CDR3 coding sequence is TGTGCCAGCAGTTACGAAGGACCCTATGGCTACACCTTC.

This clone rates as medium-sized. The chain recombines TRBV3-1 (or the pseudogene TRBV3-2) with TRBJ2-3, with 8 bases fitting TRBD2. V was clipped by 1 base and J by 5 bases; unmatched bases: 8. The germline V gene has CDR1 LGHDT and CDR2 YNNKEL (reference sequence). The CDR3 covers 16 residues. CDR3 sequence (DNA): TGTGCCAGCAGCCAAGGGGGCGGGGGGAAGCGAGATACGCAGTATTTT. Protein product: CASSQGGGGKRDTQYF.

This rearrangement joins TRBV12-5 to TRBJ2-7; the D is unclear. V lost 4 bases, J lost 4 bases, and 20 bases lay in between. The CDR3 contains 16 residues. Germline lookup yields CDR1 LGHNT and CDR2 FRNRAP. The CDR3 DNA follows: TGTGCTAGTGGTTATGGTAGTCCAGCCACCATGTACGAGCAGTACTTC. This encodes CASGYGSPATMYEQYF.

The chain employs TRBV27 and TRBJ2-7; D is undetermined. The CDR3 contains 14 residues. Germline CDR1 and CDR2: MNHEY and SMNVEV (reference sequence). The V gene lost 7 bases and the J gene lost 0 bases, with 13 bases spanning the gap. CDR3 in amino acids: CASMGRLNSYEQYF. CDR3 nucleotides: TGTGCCAGCATGGGCAGGTTAAACTCCTACGAGCAGTACTTC.

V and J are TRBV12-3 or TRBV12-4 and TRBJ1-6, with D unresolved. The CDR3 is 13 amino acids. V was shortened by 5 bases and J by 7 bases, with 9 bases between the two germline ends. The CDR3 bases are TGTGCCAGCAGTCTCGCAGAGAATTCACCCCTCCACTTT. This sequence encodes CASSLAENSPLHF.

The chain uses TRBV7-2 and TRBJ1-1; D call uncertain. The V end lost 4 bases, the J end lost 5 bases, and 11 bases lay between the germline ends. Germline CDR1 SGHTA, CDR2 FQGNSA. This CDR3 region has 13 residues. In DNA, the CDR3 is TGTGCCAGCAGCTCTATTCGGGGTACTGAAGCTTTCTTT. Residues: CASSSIRGTEAFF.

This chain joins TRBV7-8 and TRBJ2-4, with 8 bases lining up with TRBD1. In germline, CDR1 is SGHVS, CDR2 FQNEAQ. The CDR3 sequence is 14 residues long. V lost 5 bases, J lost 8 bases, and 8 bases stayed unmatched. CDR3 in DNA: TGTGCCAGCAGCCTGACAGGGGCACGGGACATTCAGTACTTC. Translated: CASSLTGARDIQYF.

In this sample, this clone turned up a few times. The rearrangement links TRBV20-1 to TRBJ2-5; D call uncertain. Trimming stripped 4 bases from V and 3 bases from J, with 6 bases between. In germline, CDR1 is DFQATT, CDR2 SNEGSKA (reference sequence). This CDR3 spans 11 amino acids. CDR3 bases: TGCAGTGCTATGCTGAAAGAGACCCAGTACTTC. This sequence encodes CSAMLKETQYF.